These 14 T cell receptor beta chains originate from one sample sequenced in a study of identical twins. TCRdb passed the 5' RACE reads through MiXCR, listing each CDR3 protein once. The profile shows more than 400,000 distinct CDR3 sequences, approximately 14% of them singletons. These data also featured in a second study, about yellow fever vaccine responses in identical twins.

The sequenced material came from CD4+ T cells sorted from blood. Receptor source: a woman younger than 30 in good health.

The CDR3 spells CASSEQQGGIQYF. CDR3 sequence (DNA): TGCGCCAGCAGTGAGCAGCAGGGGGGCATTCAGTACTTC. The V and J genes are TRBV10-1 and TRBJ2-4; D may be TRBD1 (7 bases). The CDR3 is 13 amino acids. Trimming shortened V by 2 bases and J by 9 bases, and 11 bases separated the two germline ends. Germline-derived CDR1 and CDR2 are WNHNN and SYGVQD (reference sequence).

This clonotype was picked up many times. The rearrangement uses TRBV7-8 and TRBJ2-1; D not resolved. V was clipped by 1 base and J by 0 bases, with 7 bases between them. This CDR3 is built from 15 residues. Germline V gene data show CDR1 as SGHVS and CDR2 as FQNEAQ. The CDR3 DNA follows: TGTGCCAGCAGCTTAGGGGTAGCCTCCTACAATGAGCAGTTCTTC. It specifies CASSLGVASYNEQFF. Supplemented by reference TRBV7-8 and TRBJ2-1, the full variable domain reads GAGVSQSPRYKVAKRGQDVALRCDPISGHVSLFWYQQALGQGPEFLTYFQNEAQLDKSGLPSDRFFAERPEGSVSTLKIQRTQQEDSAVYLCASSLGVASYNEQFFGPGTRLTVL.

The genes are TRBV4-1 and TRBJ2-2; 7 nucleotides line up with TRBD1. V lost 4 bases, J lost 5 bases, and 10 bases stayed unmatched. Per the germline V gene, CDR1 is MGHRA and CDR2 is YSYEKL. This CDR3 region has 16 residues. CDR3 DNA: TGCGCCAGCAGCCCGACAGGGACCCGGTGGACCGGGGAGCTGTTTTTT. It translates to CASSPTGTRWTGELFF.

The chain carries TRBV20-1 and TRBJ2-1, with 9 bases that match TRBD2. CDR1 is DFQATT, CDR2 SNEGSKA, per germline (reference sequence). The V and J ends lost 6 bases and 5 bases, in that order; junction bases with no gene match: 11. The CDR3 is 15 residues long. The CDR3 DNA reads TGCAGTGCGGGCATAGCGGGAGCTTTCAACAATGAGCAGTTCTTC. Amino acid sequence: CSAGIAGAFNNEQFF.

The chain joins TRBV6-5 to TRBJ2-2; D gene uncertain. The ends were cut back, 0 bases at V and 5 bases at J, with 7 bases in the middle. The germline V gene has CDR1 MNHEY and CDR2 SVGAGI. This CDR3 is 14 amino acids long. The CDR3 sequence is CASSYSRRTGELFF. CDR3 sequence (DNA): TGTGCCAGCAGTTACTCTCGACGTACCGGGGAGCTGTTTTTT.

This clonotype was detected a few times. The rearrangement uses TRBV29-1 and TRBJ2-2, with a weak D call TRBD1 (6 bases). The CDR3 is made up of 14 amino acids. Germline V gives CDR1 SQVTM, CDR2 ANQGSEA. Trimming cost V 6 bases and J 0 bases, with 11 bases left between them. The CDR3, as DNA: TGCAGCGTGCGACAGGCCGCGAACACCGGGGAGCTGTTTTTT. The encoded protein is CSVRQAANTGELFF.

This sequence joins TRBV6-5 and TRBJ2-3, with D perhaps matching TRBD1 or TRBD2 (6 bases each). CDR3 length equals 18 residues. V gave up 2 bases and J gave up 3 bases, with 21 bases separating them. Germline assignment: CDR1 MNHEY and CDR2 SVGAGI. CDR3 amino acids: CASSYGGAGGILTDTQYF. CDR3 in DNA: TGTGCCAGCAGTTACGGGGGCGCCGGGGGCATTTTGACAGATACGCAGTATTTT.

The rearrangement joins TRBV28 to TRBJ2-2; D might be TRBD1 (6 bases). The CDR3 sequence is 15 residues long. The germline gives CDR1 MDHEN, CDR2 SYDVKM. The germline V and J ends were trimmed by 8 bases and 1 base, with 14 bases remaining between them. The CDR3 loop reads CASRTDRRNTGELFF. The CDR3, as DNA: TGTGCCAGCCGGACAGACAGGAGGAACACCGGGGAGCTGTTTTTT.

This clonotype was seen a few times. The chain carries TRBV25-1 and TRBJ2-7, with D tentatively TRBD2 (5 bases). The germline V gene encodes CDR1 MGHDK and CDR2 SYGVNS. V was clipped by 2 bases and J by 3 bases, with 14 bases between them. The CDR3 length is 15 residues. The CDR3: CASSENGVPIYEQYF. CDR3 DNA sequence: TGTGCCAGCAGTGAAAACGGGGTCCCTATCTACGAGCAGTACTTC.

The chain recombines TRBV5-5 with TRBJ2-5, with TRBD1 identical over 8 bases. The CDR3 contains 17 residues. The germline V gene has CDR1 SGHKS and CDR2 YYEKEE (reference sequence). J lost 5 bases, V lost 5 bases, and 17 bases had no gene match. The DNA for the CDR3 is TGTGCCAGCAGTTCCGACAGGGGTTGGTATGGTATGGAGACCCAGTACTTC. It encodes CASSSDRGWYGMETQYF.

The J gene is TRBJ1-2, the V gene TRBV12-3 or TRBV12-4, with D unclear. The CDR3 sequence is 13 residues long. Trimming removed 8 bases from V and 1 base from J, with 11 bases in between. CDR3 in amino acids: CASSKVGNYGYTF. CDR3 nucleotides: TGTGCCAGCTCAAAAGTGGGTAACTATGGCTACACCTTC.

The chain has TRBV28 and TRBJ2-7, with unresolved D. Trimming left V 10 bases short and J 3 bases short, with 13 bases between. Looked up from germline, CDR1 is MDHEN and CDR2 is SYDVKM. This CDR3 is built from 12 residues. Written as DNA, the CDR3 is TGTGCCACCCAGGCCAGCGTCTACGAGCAGTACGTC. Translating gives CATQASVYEQYV.

J is TRBJ2-1 and V is TRBV6-2 or TRBV6-3, with 12 nucleotides matching TRBD2. The germline V gene has CDR1 MNHEY and CDR2 SVGEGT. With V trimmed by 4 bases and J by 8 bases, 15 bases remained unmatched. This CDR3 region has 18 residues. Written as DNA, the CDR3 is TGTGCCAGCAGTTTCCGCTACCCTAGCGGGAGGGAAAAGGATGAGCAGTTCTTC. It specifies CASSFRYPSGREKDEQFF.

This clonotype turned up a few times. This sequence joins TRBV5-1 and TRBJ2-1; D gene ambiguous. V lost 0 bases and J 3 bases, leaving 13 bases between the germline ends. Germline CDR1 SGHRS, CDR2 YFSETQ. CDR3 length: 16 amino acids. CDR3 protein: CASSLEYAQVYNEQFF. Here the CDR3 DNA reads TGCGCCAGCAGCTTGGAGTACGCGCAAGTCTACAATGAGCAGTTCTTC.